Reported below is one TCR beta chain. This sample is part of a study of OX40 agonist ivuxolimab in advanced cancers. Background on the study: Patients were around 83% male with ages about 20 to 79, mean about 65.

The germline CDR1 and CDR2 sequences are SGHAT and FQNNGV. V lost 1 base, J lost 5 bases, and 9 bases lay in between. This CDR3 comprises 14 residues. Assay: immunoSEQ multiplex PCR; the TCRdb copy retains only in-frame clones and omits some. The table includes under 60,000 clones, around 90% detected once. The source material was CD4+ or CD8+ T cells sorted from blood, sampled in a trial of the OX40 agonist ivuxolimab. The TCR was taken from an adult with an advanced solid tumor such as melanoma, head and neck, liver or kidney cancer. V is TRBV11-2 and J is TRBJ2-1; possibly TRBD2 for D (5 bases). The CDR3 region has the DNA TGTGCCAGCAGCTTAGGGGGAGCGGACAATGAGCAGTTCTTC. Its protein product is CASSLGGADNEQFF.